This TCR beta chain originates from a study of cytomegalovirus exposure and HLA in healthy donors (TCRdb year 2017). Context from the whole study: According to a later analysis, the approximately 130 validation repertoires were produced on the same platform as the approximately 620 repertoires of the first cohort. The study aimed to test whether cataloging public T cell receptors could reveal signatures of past pathogen exposure. In addition to the first cohort of approximately 650 subjects, a separate validation cohort of around 110 different subjects was used. To predict cytomegalovirus infection status, the study brought together high-throughput TCR immunosequencing, statistical association of individual TCRs with disease status, and machine learning. Points the paper makes about the study in general: In a later analysis, TCRs clustered in the first cohort were found to also tend to co-occur in the roughly 120 validation repertoires, with 90% to 95% of cluster scores above 0. A later analysis lacked HLA typing for the validation cohort, so it scored co-occurrence in that cohort across all 130 or so repertoires. The classifier was reported to diagnose cytomegalovirus status with high specificity and sensitivity in both the original and validation cohorts. A few of the identified cytomegalovirus-associated TCR beta chains were confirmed in vitro to be specific for cytomegalovirus antigens. According to the authors, the approach could potentially be generalized to other disease states and immunological phenotypes. A total of about 150 TCR beta chains were listed by the study as associated with cytomegalovirus. Most TCR sequences were observed very rarely across donors, whereas some public TCRs were present in many individuals.

At the junction V is shortened by 3 bases and J by 4 bases; bases outside the gene matches: 9. Spanning cysteine to phenylalanine, the CDR3 consists of 16 amino acids. This entry keeps only the CDR3 DNA: 48 bases, framed from base 1. Based on the germline V gene, the CDR1 and CDR2 sequences are SGHRS and YFSETQ. The receptor library was made with the immunoSEQ multiplex PCR assay. For the original study's pipeline: To diagnose cytomegalovirus status from the catalog of TCR beta chain sequences, a statistical classification framework was built. TCRdb limited this immuneACCESS table to in-frame rearrangements with V and J called. A share of clones is missing; checked studies link under half to unresolved V genes, and the rest is unexplained. V, J and clone size were drawn from that table, and D and trimming were deduced from the DNA. In all, the sample holds 260,000 or so clones, and around nine tenths of those were seen once. The top ten clonotypes cover around 0.9% of the sample.

This clone showed up just once. This receptor's antigen is unknown. No per-base quality is available; no much larger clone lies one base away. The donors were included in the validation cohort of 100 to 150 subjects, a group kept apart from the roughly 700-subject first cohort. This TCR derives from a young woman in good health and CMV-seronegative. The sequenced material came from PBMCs. This receptor chain uses TRBV5-1 and TRBJ2-5; 10 of the junction bases match TRBD1. The CDR3 protein is CASSSGQGGFGETQYF. The DNA is as follows: TGCGCCAGCAGCTCTGGACAGGGGGGTTTTGGAGAGACCCAGTACTTC.